Below, 31 T cell receptor beta chains from the same sample are listed, as sequenced in a study of early T cells in non-severe SARS-CoV-2 infection. TCRdb recomputed calls from the 5' RACE reads with MiXCR, one row per CDR3 protein. The sample carries about 110,000 distinct CDR3 sequences, roughly 12% recorded once. The input for sequencing was whole blood, taken at baseline. The receptor source for this set is an adult who was a healthcare worker with PCR-confirmed SARS-CoV-2 infection or an uninfected control (not recorded which).

This clonotype was recorded at least ten times. V and J are TRBV14 and TRBJ1-5; D is unresolved. V was cut by 1 base and J by 0 bases, with 10 bases left in between. The CDR3 runs 16 residues. Germline V gene lookup returns CDR1 SGHDN and CDR2 FVKESK. The CDR3 DNA reads TGTGCCAGCAGCCAAGTGTCATATAATAGCAATCAGCCCCAGCATTTT. Its translation is CASSQVSYNSNQPQHF.

This clonotype was counted only a few times. This sequence joins TRBV11-3 and TRBJ2-1, with 11 bases matching TRBD2. The CDR3 totals 16 residues. CDR1 is SGHNT and CDR2 is YENEEA in the germline V gene. The V segment lost 4 bases and the J segment 5 bases; nucleotides outside the gene matches: 7. CDR3 in amino acids: CASSSGGTSGDNEQFF. CDR3 in DNA: TGTGCCAGCAGCTCCGGGGGGACTAGCGGAGACAATGAGCAGTTCTTC.

In its sample, this clonotype was seen a few times. The chain recombines TRBV9 with TRBJ2-1; perhaps TRBD2 as D (6 bases). The CDR3 has 15 residues. The germline gives CDR1 SGDLS, CDR2 YYNGEE. The ends were cut back, 0 bases at V and 3 bases at J, with 10 bases in the middle. The CDR3 region is CASSVGDSYYNEQFF. The CDR3 DNA sequence: TGTGCCAGCAGCGTAGGGGACTCGTACTACAATGAGCAGTTCTTC.

V usage is TRBV5-4 and J usage is TRBJ1-2; D might be TRBD1 (6 bases). V was trimmed by 4 bases and J by 2 bases, leaving 12 bases between them. The CDR3 contains 14 residues. Germline CDR1 is SGHNT and CDR2 is YYREEE (reference sequence). DNA of the CDR3: TGTGCCAGCAGCCTTCGGACAGAAAACTATGGCTACACCTTC. It yields the protein CASSLRTENYGYTF. The full variable domain, with the rest looked up from reference TRBV5-4 and TRBJ1-2, is ETGVTQSPTHLIKTRGQQVTLRCSSQSGHNTVSWYQQALGQGPQFIFQYYREEENGRGNFPPRFSGLQFPNYSSELNVNALELDDSALYLCASSLRTENYGYTFGSGTRLTVV.

This clonotype was seen a handful of times. This sequence joins TRBV20-1 and TRBJ2-2; 8 bases are a match to TRBD1. With 5 bases clipped from V and 4 bases from J, the junction kept 6 bases outside the gene matches. Germline loops: CDR1 DFQATT, CDR2 SNEGSKA (reference sequence). The CDR3 is made up of 14 amino acids. This CDR3 is CSAFKQGGTGELFF. As DNA, the CDR3 is TGCAGTGCTTTTAAACAGGGGGGCACCGGGGAGCTGTTTTTT.

V gene TRBV28 combines with J gene TRBJ1-4; D is ambiguous. The CDR3 extends over 15 amino acids. Germline-derived CDR1 and CDR2 are MDHEN and SYDVKM. Trimming took off 3 bases at V and 0 bases at J, with 8 bases between the two ends. CDR3 bases: TGTGCCAGCAGTTTTTACAGCGCAACTAATGAAAAACTGTTTTTT. Amino acid sequence: CASSFYSATNEKLFF.

The chain carries TRBV25-1 and TRBJ2-2, with 9 bases that match TRBD1. Germline loops: CDR1 MGHDK, CDR2 SYGVNS. V trimming: 4 bases; J trimming: 6 bases; junction bases outside the gene matches: 6. The CDR3 is made up of 15 amino acids. CDR3 coding DNA: TGTGCCAGCAGTGCCGGGACAGGGTTCCCCGGGGAGCTGTTTTTT. This translates into CASSAGTGFPGELFF.

This chain uses TRBV10-3 with TRBJ1-2, with 8 bases identical to TRBD1. Germline values: CDR1 ENHRY, CDR2 SYGVKD. The V segment lost 5 bases and the J segment 3 bases; nucleotides outside the gene matches: 5. This CDR3 has 14 amino acids. In DNA form, the CDR3 reads TGTGCCATCAGTACCACAGGGGGTGACTATGGCTACACCTTC. Its translation: CAISTTGGDYGYTF.

V usage is TRBV5-1 and J usage is TRBJ1-2; the D is unclear. There are 14 residues in the CDR3. Germline assignment: CDR1 SGHRS and CDR2 YFSETQ. The V gene lost 4 bases and the J gene lost 4 bases, with 14 bases spanning the gap. The CDR3 sequence is CASSALPSSYGYTF. In nucleotides, the CDR3 is TGCGCCAGCAGCGCACTCCCGTCGAGCTATGGCTACACCTTC.

V and J are TRBV7-9 and TRBJ1-1; D might be TRBD1 (5 bases). With 0 bases removed from V and 2 bases from J, the gap between germline ends came to 10 bases. CDR1 SEHNR and CDR2 FQNEAQ come from the germline V gene (reference sequence). CDR3 length equals 15 residues. The CDR3 sequence: CASSLALGANTEAFF. Here the CDR3 DNA reads TGTGCCAGCAGCTTAGCCCTTGGGGCCAACACTGAAGCTTTCTTT.

This clonotype was picked up many times. The J gene is TRBJ1-1, the V gene TRBV7-3; D is unresolved. CDR1 SGHTA and CDR2 FQGTGA come from the germline V gene. The CDR3 runs 15 residues. V was shortened by 1 base and J by 1 base, with 10 bases between the two germline ends. The CDR3 here is CASSLNPGSNTEAFF. In nucleotides, the CDR3 is TGTGCCAGCAGCTTAAACCCAGGTTCGAACACTGAAGCTTTCTTT.

This clonotype has a handful of counts. The CDR3 DNA reads TGTGCCAGCAGTTACCTCGCCCAAGAGACCCAGTACTTC. This sequence encodes CASSYLAQETQYF. The chain is built from TRBV6-6 and TRBJ2-5, with D unclear. This CDR3 has 13 residues. CDR1 and CDR2 (germline): MNHNY, SVGAGI (reference sequence). Trimming removed 2 bases from V and 1 base from J, with 5 bases in between.

The rearrangement uses TRBV28 and TRBJ2-3; a weak D match, TRBD1 (5 bases). CDR3 length: 14 amino acids. Germline assignment: CDR1 MDHEN and CDR2 SYDVKM. Trimming stripped 5 bases from V and 0 bases from J, with 9 bases between. The CDR3 DNA reads TGTGCCAGCAGTGAAACAGGTAGCACAGATACGCAGTATTTT. Its protein is CASSETGSTDTQYF.

Ten or more counts support this clonotype. The genes are TRBV18 and TRBJ1-2, with D hard to call. Trimming removed 2 bases at V and 3 bases at J, with 13 bases between. CDR3 length equals 15 residues. CDR1 is KGHSH and CDR2 is LQKENI in the germline V gene. Here the CDR3 DNA reads TGTGCCAGCTCACCAGGGTACGGCGCCTACTATGGCTACACCTTC. Its translation: CASSPGYGAYYGYTF. Complete variable domain (other parts from reference TRBV18 and TRBJ1-2): NAGVMQNPRHLVRRRGQEARLRCSPMKGHSHVYWYRQLPEEGLKFMVYLQKENIIDESGMPKERFSAEFPKEGPSILRIQQVVRGDSAAYFCASSPGYGAYYGYTFGSGTRLTVV.

This clonotype occurred a few times. The chain carries TRBV7-2 and TRBJ2-2; D might be TRBD2 (6 bases). This CDR3 has 13 amino acids. Trimming removed 3 bases at V and 13 bases at J, with 15 bases between. CDR1 SGHTA and CDR2 FQGNSA come from the germline V gene. The CDR3 bases are TGTGCCAGCAGCTTCCGGGGGATCCGTGGGCTGTTTTTT. Residues: CASSFRGIRGLFF.

The chain is built from TRBV7-8 and TRBJ1-3, with D tentatively TRBD1 (5 bases). The V gene lost 2 bases and the J gene lost 0 bases, with 26 bases spanning the gap. Germline lookup yields CDR1 SGHVS and CDR2 FQNEAQ. The length of the CDR3 is 21 residues. CDR3 protein: CASSLRAVAGLSYGSGNTIYF. Here the CDR3 DNA reads TGTGCCAGCAGCTTAAGGGCGGTGGCAGGGTTATCCTACGGCTCTGGAAACACCATATATTTT.

CDR3 sequence (DNA): TGCAGCGTTGAAGTCCAGAACTCCTACGAGCAGTACTTC. Residues: CSVEVQNSYEQYF. The chain recombines TRBV29-1 with TRBJ2-7; D gene uncertain. The germline V gene encodes CDR1 SQVTM and CDR2 ANQGSEA. CDR3 length equals 13 residues. V lost 1 base to trimming and J lost 0 bases, with 7 bases between them.

The chain recombines TRBV3-1 with TRBJ2-3; TRBD2 matches at 8 bases. CDR1 and CDR2 (germline): LGHDT, YNNKEL (reference sequence). There are 16 residues in the CDR3. J gave up 5 bases and V 3 bases, and 10 bases lay outside the gene matches. The CDR3 DNA reads as TGTGCCAGCAGCCAGCCCGCTAGCGGGTGCATAGATACGCAGTATTTT. Its protein is CASSQPASGCIDTQYF.

This clonotype turned up a few times. The CDR3 loop is CASSPGLAGRVSYNEQFF. CDR3 in DNA: TGCGCCAGCTCCCCTGGGCTAGCGGGAAGAGTCTCCTACAATGAGCAGTTCTTC. The chain recombines TRBV5-1 with TRBJ2-1; 9 bases map to TRBD2. Looked up from germline, CDR1 is SGHRS and CDR2 is YFSETQ. The V gene end was trimmed by 7 bases and the J gene end by 0 bases; junction bases not matched to a gene: 14. The length of the CDR3 is 18 residues.

This clonotype was detected a few times. The chain couples TRBV20-1 to TRBJ1-4; D unclear. This CDR3 spans 13 amino acids. Germline V lookup: CDR1 DFQATT, CDR2 SNEGSKA (reference sequence). Trimming left V 3 bases short and J 3 bases short, with 8 bases between. The DNA for the CDR3 is TGCAGTGCTAGTGTCGGGGCTAATGAAAAACTGTTTTTT. Translated: CSASVGANEKLFF.

Only a few counts were recorded for this clonotype. The gene calls are TRBV7-2 and TRBJ1-2; D gene unclear. CDR1 is SGHTA and CDR2 is FQGNSA in the germline V gene. CDR3 length equals 8 residues. Trimming pared 6 bases from V and 7 bases from J, leaving 0 bases between. This CDR3 is CASSGYTF. As DNA, the CDR3 is TGTGCCAGCAGTGGCTACACCTTC.

This clonotype has only a few counts. This rearrangement joins TRBV12-3 or TRBV12-4 to TRBJ2-7; 13 positions match TRBD2. The CDR3 consists of 15 residues. The V segment lost 8 bases and the J segment 2 bases; nucleotides outside the gene matches: 6. The CDR3 sequence: CASGLTSGGTYEQYF. The DNA for the CDR3 is TGTGCCAGCGGGCTGACTAGCGGGGGGACCTACGAGCAGTACTTC.

This clonotype was detected only a few times. The CDR3 nucleotides read TGCAGCGTTGAAGGAAGGGAACTTAACAACATTCAGTACTTC. Encoded protein: CSVEGRELNNIQYF. V usage is TRBV29-1 and J usage is TRBJ2-4; D not resolved. Trimming stripped 1 base from V and 7 bases from J, with 14 bases between. The CDR3 covers 14 residues. The germline V gene encodes CDR1 SQVTM and CDR2 ANQGSEA.

V usage is TRBV11-2 and J usage is TRBJ2-1; D is uncertain. CDR3 length: 16 amino acids. The V end was cut by 4 bases, the J end by 0 bases, with 13 bases between. CDR1 is SGHAT, CDR2 FQNNGV, per germline. The CDR3 region is CASSSKGAASYNEQFF. The CDR3 DNA sequence: TGTGCCAGCAGCTCGAAGGGCGCCGCCTCCTACAATGAGCAGTTCTTC.

V gene TRBV6-6 combines with J gene TRBJ2-2; either TRBD1 or TRBD2 may fit D (6 bases each). Per the germline V gene, CDR1 is MNHNY and CDR2 is SVGAGI (reference sequence). Trimming removed 6 bases from V and 2 bases from J, with 13 bases in between. CDR3 size: 15 residues. CDR3 sequence (DNA): TGTGCCAGCAGAGATAGGGGGGCTAACACCGGGGAGCTGTTTTTT. Protein: CASRDRGANTGELFF.

This clonotype showed up just a few times. The rearrangement joins TRBV25-1 to TRBJ2-2, with 14 bases matching TRBD2. With V trimmed by 6 bases and J by 0 bases, 0 bases remained unmatched. The V gene's germline CDR1 is MGHDK and CDR2 SYGVNS. The CDR3 has 16 residues. CDR3 protein: CASRGLAGANTGELFF. CDR3 in DNA: TGTGCCAGCAGGGGACTAGCGGGGGCGAACACCGGGGAGCTGTTTTTT. Full variable domain (remainder filled in from reference TRBV25-1 and TRBJ2-2): EADIYQTPRYLVIGTGKKITLECSQTMGHDKMYWYQQDPGMELHLIHYSYGVNSTEKGDLSSESTVSRIRTEHFPLTLESARPSHTSQYLCASRGLAGANTGELFFGEGSRLTVL.

V gene TRBV6-6 combines with J gene TRBJ1-2; 9 bases fit TRBD1. In germline, CDR1 is MNHNY, CDR2 SVGAGI (reference sequence). The CDR3 totals 14 residues. With 2 bases clipped from V and 4 bases from J, the junction kept 2 bases outside the gene matches. CDR3 sequence reads: CASSYGDRVYGYTF. The CDR3 bases are TGTGCCAGCAGTTACGGGGACAGGGTCTATGGCTACACCTTC.

The J gene is TRBJ1-1, the V gene TRBV6-1; 10 bases agree with TRBD1. The CDR3 has 13 amino acids. V lost 5 bases and J lost 4; bases outside the gene matches: 1. CDR1 is MNHNS and CDR2 is SASEGT in the germline V gene. The CDR3 DNA reads TGTGCCAGCAGTTGGGACAGGGGCACTGAAGCTTTCTTT. This gives the protein CASSWDRGTEAFF.

This clonotype was found many times. The chain couples TRBV27 to TRBJ1-5; perhaps TRBD1 as D (5 bases). The germline V gene has CDR1 MNHEY and CDR2 SMNVEV (reference sequence). The V and J ends lost 8 bases and 3 bases respectively, with 8 bases between them. CDR3 length: 12 residues. CDR3 DNA sequence: TGTGCCAGCGGGGGATACAATCAGCCCCAGCATTTT. Translation: CASGGYNQPQHF.

This clonotype was detected only a few times. This sequence joins TRBV11-2 and TRBJ2-3, with D perhaps matching TRBD2 (6 bases). Trimming took 5 bases from V and 6 from J, leaving 18 bases between them. This CDR3 region has 15 residues. CDR1 SGHAT and CDR2 FQNNGV come from the germline V gene. The CDR3 DNA reads TGTGCCAGCAGCCCCGGGACTCCCCGGGGGGATACGCAGTATTTT. Protein product: CASSPGTPRGDTQYF.

The J gene is TRBJ2-7, the V gene TRBV28; 7 nucleotides match TRBD2. The germline gives CDR1 MDHEN, CDR2 SYDVKM. The CDR3 covers 15 residues. Trimming cost V 2 bases and J 6 bases; bases outside gene matches: 10. The CDR3 region is CASSLAGTGGGEQYF. CDR3 bases: TGTGCCAGCAGTTTAGCCGGAACGGGAGGAGGCGAGCAGTACTTC.